Below are 8 T cell receptor beta chains sequenced from a single sample in a study of shared clonotypes between healthy human individuals. Assay used: immunoSEQ multiplex PCR; TCRdb lists only in-frame clones, some missing. The table shows 850,000 to 1,200,000 clones, with about three quarters occurring only once. The sequencing input was memory CD4+ T cells sorted from blood. Subset of the sample: CD45RA-negative fraction. The origin of the receptors is a man aged 18 to 30 in good health.

This clone was detected a few times. The rearrangement uses TRBV10-3 and TRBJ2-2; 10 positions match TRBD2. This CDR3 is 17 amino acids long. Looked up from germline, CDR1 is ENHRY and CDR2 is SYGVKD. V gave up 5 bases and J gave up 1 base; unmatched junction bases: 7. CDR3 nucleotides: TGTGCCATCAGTCACCTTAGCGGGGGGATGAACACCGGGGAGCTGTTTTTT. Translation gives CAISHLSGGMNTGELFF.

This chain uses TRBV18 with TRBJ1-1, with D uncertain. The V end was cut by 3 bases, the J end by 0 bases, with 20 bases between. This CDR3 contains 18 residues. Germline CDR1 KGHSH, CDR2 LQKENI. The CDR3 DNA sequence: TGTGCCAGCTCACCGACTCGAGTCGGAGGTGCGATGAACACTGAAGCTTTCTTT. Translation gives CASSPTRVGGAMNTEAFF.

Only one count was recorded for this clone. The V and J genes are TRBV6-6 and TRBJ2-7; D assignment may be TRBD1 or TRBD2 (5 bases each). The CDR3 loop spans 12 amino acids. Germline lookup yields CDR1 MNHNY and CDR2 SVGAGI (reference sequence). Trimming left V 5 bases short and J 9 bases short, with 14 bases between. The CDR3, as DNA: TGTGCCAGCAGTGGGACCAACGTCGGGCAGTACTTC. It codes for CASSGTNVGQYF.

The chain carries TRBV10-1 and TRBJ2-1, with 10 bases that match TRBD2. CDR3 length equals 16 residues. Germline lookup yields CDR1 WNHNN and CDR2 SYGVQD (reference sequence). After removal of 3 bases from V and 5 bases from J, the junction contained 7 bases not matched to a gene. The CDR3 sequence is CASSEQREGRNNEQFF. The CDR3 coding sequence is TGCGCCAGCAGTGAACAGCGGGAGGGCCGGAACAATGAGCAGTTCTTC.

The rearrangement joins TRBV6-6 to TRBJ2-7; D might be TRBD2 (7 bases). The germline V and J ends were trimmed by 8 bases and 5 bases, with 16 bases remaining between them. The CDR3 consists of 13 residues. CDR1 MNHNY and CDR2 SVGAGI come from the germline V gene (reference sequence). The CDR3 protein is CASRGRGGNEQYF. The DNA for the CDR3 is TGTGCCAGCCGGGGAAGGGGGGGGAACGAGCAGTACTTC.

This clone showed up just a few times. The chain recombines TRBV5-1 with TRBJ2-3; D is uncertain. Germline-derived CDR1 and CDR2 are SGHRS and YFSETQ. This CDR3 is built from 15 residues. Trimming removed 4 bases from V and 2 bases from J, with 14 bases in between. CDR3 nucleotide sequence: TGCGCCAGCAGCCTGGCCTGGAAGAACACAGATACGCAGTATTTT. This encodes CASSLAWKNTDTQYF.

The rearrangement uses TRBV5-1 and TRBJ2-7, with 14 bases matching TRBD2. Germline V gene lookup returns CDR1 SGHRS and CDR2 YFSETQ. This CDR3 is 18 amino acids long. V was pared by 5 bases and J by 0 bases, with 10 bases of the junction left unmatched. The CDR3: CASSRTSGGFKGSYEQYF. CDR3 nucleotides: TGCGCCAGCAGTAGGACTAGCGGGGGGTTTAAGGGCTCCTACGAGCAGTACTTC.

V gene TRBV7-2 combines with J gene TRBJ1-1, with a possible D match to TRBD1 (6 bases). CDR3 length: 14 residues. Germline lookup yields CDR1 SGHTA and CDR2 FQGNSA. The V end was cut by 3 bases, the J end by 6 bases, with 14 bases between. The CDR3 nucleotides are TGTGCCAGCAGCTTGAACAGGGAGGGGCCTGAAGCTTTCTTT. This encodes CASSLNREGPEAFF.